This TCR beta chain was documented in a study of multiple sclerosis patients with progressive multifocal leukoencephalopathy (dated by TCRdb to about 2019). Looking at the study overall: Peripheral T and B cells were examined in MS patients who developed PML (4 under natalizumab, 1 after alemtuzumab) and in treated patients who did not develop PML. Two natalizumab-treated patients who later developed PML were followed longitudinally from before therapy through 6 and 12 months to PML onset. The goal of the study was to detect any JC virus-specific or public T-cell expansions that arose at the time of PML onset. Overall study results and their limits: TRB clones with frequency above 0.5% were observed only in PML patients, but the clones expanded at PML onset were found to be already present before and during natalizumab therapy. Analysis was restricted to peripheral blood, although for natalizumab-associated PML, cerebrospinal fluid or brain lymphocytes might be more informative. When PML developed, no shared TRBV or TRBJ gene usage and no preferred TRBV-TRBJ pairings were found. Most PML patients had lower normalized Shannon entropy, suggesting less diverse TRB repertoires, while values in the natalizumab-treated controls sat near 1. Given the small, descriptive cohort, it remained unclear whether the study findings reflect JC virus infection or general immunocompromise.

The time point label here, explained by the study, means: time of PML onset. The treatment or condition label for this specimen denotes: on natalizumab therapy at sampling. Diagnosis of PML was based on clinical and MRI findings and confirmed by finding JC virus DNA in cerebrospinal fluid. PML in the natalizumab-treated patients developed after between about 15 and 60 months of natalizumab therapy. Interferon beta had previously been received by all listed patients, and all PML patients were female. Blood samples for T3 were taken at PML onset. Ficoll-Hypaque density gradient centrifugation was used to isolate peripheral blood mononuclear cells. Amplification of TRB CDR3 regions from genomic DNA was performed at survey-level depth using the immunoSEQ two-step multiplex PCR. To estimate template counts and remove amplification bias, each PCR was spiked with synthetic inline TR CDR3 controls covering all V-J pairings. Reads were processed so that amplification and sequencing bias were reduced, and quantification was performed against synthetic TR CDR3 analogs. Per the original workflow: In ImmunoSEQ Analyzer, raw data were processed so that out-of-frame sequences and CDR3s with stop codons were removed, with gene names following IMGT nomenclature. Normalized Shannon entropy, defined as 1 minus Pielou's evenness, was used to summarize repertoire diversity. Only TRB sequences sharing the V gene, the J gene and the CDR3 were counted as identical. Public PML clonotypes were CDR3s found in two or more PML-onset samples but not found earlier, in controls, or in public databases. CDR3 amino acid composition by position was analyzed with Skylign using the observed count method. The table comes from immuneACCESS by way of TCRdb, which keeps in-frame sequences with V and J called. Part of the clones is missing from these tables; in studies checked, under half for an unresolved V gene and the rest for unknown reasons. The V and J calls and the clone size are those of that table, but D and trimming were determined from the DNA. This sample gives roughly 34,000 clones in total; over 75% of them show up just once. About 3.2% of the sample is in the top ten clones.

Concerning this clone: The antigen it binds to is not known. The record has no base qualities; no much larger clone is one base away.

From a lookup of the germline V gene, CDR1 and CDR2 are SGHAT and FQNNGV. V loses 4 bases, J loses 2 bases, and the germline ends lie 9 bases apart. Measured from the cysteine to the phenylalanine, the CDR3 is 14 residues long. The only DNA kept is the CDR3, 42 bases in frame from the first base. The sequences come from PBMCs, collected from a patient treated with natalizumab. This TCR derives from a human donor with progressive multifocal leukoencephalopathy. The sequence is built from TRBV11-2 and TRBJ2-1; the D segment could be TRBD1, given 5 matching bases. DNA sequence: TGTGCCAGCAGCTCACCGGACACCTACAATGAGCAGTTCTTC. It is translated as CASSSPDTYNEQFF.